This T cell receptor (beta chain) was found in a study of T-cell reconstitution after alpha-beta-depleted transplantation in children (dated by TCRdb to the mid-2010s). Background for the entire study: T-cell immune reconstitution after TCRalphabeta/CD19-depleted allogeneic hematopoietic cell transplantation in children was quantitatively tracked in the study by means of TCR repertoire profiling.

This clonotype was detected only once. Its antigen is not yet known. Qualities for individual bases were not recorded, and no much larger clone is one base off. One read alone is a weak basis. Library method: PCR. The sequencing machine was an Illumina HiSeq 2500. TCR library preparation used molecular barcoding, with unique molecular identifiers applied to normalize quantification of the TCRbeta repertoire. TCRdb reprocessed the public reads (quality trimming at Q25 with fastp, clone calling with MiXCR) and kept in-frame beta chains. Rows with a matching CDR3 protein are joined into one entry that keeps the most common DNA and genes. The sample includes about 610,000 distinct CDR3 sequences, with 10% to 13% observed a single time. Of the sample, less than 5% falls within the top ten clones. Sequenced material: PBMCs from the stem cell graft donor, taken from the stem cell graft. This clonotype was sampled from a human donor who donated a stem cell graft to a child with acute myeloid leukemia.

The DNA sequence is as follows: TGCAGTGCTTTTTCGGGACTAGCGGGAAGGTTTATATTGGGAGATACGCAGTATTTT. This gives the protein CSAFSGLAGRFILGDTQYF. The sequence is built from TRBV20-1 and TRBJ2-3, with TRBD2 identical over 13 junction bases. From the germline V gene (reference sequence), CDR1 is DFQATT and CDR2 is SNEGSKA. The cysteine opens and the phenylalanine closes a CDR3 of 19 amino acids. The read is trimmed to its CDR3 DNA, 57 bases read in frame from base 1. V ends up 5 bases short and J 5 bases short, with an unmatched junction base count of 19.